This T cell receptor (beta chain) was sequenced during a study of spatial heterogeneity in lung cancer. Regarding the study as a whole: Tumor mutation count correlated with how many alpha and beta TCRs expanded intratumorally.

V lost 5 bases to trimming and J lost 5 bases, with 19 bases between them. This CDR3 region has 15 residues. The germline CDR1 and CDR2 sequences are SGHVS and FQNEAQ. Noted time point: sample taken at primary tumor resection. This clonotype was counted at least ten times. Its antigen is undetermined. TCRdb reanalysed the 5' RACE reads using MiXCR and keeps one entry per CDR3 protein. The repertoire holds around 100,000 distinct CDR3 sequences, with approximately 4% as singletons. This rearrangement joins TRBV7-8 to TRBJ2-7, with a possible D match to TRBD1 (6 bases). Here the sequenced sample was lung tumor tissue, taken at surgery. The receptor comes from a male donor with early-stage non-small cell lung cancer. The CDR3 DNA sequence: TGTGCCAGCAGCGCAGGGGAACGGGTTAAGAACGAGCAGTACTTC. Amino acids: CASSAGERVKNEQYF.